One sample yielded the 30 T cell receptor beta chains listed below, sequenced in a study of long-term antiretroviral therapy in people with HIV. The libraries were made with immunoSEQ v3.0 at survey level. The repertoire was sequenced with immunoSEQ multiplex PCR; TCRdb's copy has only in-frame clones and lacks some. This sample has about 20,000 clones, with roughly 92% found just once. This specimen was unsorted PBMCs, taken 4.4 years after starting antiretroviral therapy. The receptors were gathered from a woman between 45 and 60 years old with HIV.

DNA for the CDR3: TGTGCCAGCAGTACCATGGACGTAAACACCATATATTTT. Its protein is CASSTMDVNTIYF. The rearrangement links TRBV6-1 to TRBJ1-3, with unresolved D. V shed 5 bases and J shed 6 bases, with 11 bases lying between them. The CDR3 is 13 amino acids. Germline V CDR1 and CDR2: MNHNS, SASEGT.

The rearrangement joins TRBV5-4 to TRBJ1-1; D possibly corresponds to TRBD1 (6 bases). The V end was cut by 4 bases, the J end by 6 bases, with 16 bases between. This CDR3 spans 14 amino acids. From germline, CDR1 is SGHNT and CDR2 YYREEE (reference sequence). CDR3 region: CASSPSSRTAEAFF. CDR3 sequence (DNA): TGTGCCAGCAGCCCATCGAGTCGGACAGCTGAAGCTTTCTTT.

The chain couples TRBV4-3 to TRBJ2-7; D not resolved. The CDR3 has 17 amino acids. Deletions cut 0 bases from V and 2 bases from J, with 17 bases between. The germline V gene encodes CDR1 LGHNA and CDR2 YSLEER. The chain's CDR3 is CASSQDNSAKATYEQYF. The CDR3 region has the DNA TGCGCCAGCAGCCAAGATAATTCTGCGAAGGCAACCTACGAGCAGTACTTC.

This chain links TRBV5-1 with TRBJ2-1; TRBD2 matches at 11 bases. Trimming removed 3 bases from V and 7 bases from J; junction bases left unmatched: 6. The length of the CDR3 is 15 residues. Germline V lookup: CDR1 SGHRS, CDR2 YFSETQ. The CDR3 region has the DNA TGCGCCAGCAGCTCGAATAGCGGGGGGGGTAATGAGCAGTTCTTC. This gives the protein CASSSNSGGGNEQFF.

In the case of this clone: One junction end disagrees with the germline gene, perhaps due to a read error. The chain joins TRBV7-7 to TRBJ2-2; D ambiguous. This CDR3 is 11 amino acids long. CDR1 and CDR2 (germline): SSHAT, FNYEAQ (reference sequence). The CDR3 reads CASSGTGELFF. CDR3 nucleotide sequence: TGTGCTAGCAGTGGCACCGGGGAGCTGTTTTTT.

The J gene is TRBJ1-2, the V gene TRBV29-1; D perhaps matches TRBD1 (5 bases). Germline lookup yields CDR1 SQVTM and CDR2 ANQGSEA. Trimming stripped 1 base from V and 5 bases from J, with 11 bases between. The CDR3 length is 13 residues. The chain's CDR3 is CSVEGGGGYGYTF. The DNA for the CDR3 is TGCAGCGTTGAAGGGGGCGGTGGATATGGCTACACCTTC.

V is TRBV10-3 and J is TRBJ1-3, with no clear D. CDR3 length: 14 residues. Trimming cost V 6 bases and J 0 bases, with 9 bases left between them. Germline V gene data show CDR1 as ENHRY and CDR2 as SYGVKD. CDR3 residues: CAIRVPNSGNTIYF. The CDR3 bases are TGTGCCATCAGGGTACCCAACTCTGGAAACACCATATATTTT.

The gene calls are TRBV7-2 and TRBJ1-1; D gene ambiguous. Trimming pared 1 base from V and 1 base from J, leaving 4 bases between. This CDR3 is built from 13 residues. Germline assignment: CDR1 SGHTA and CDR2 FQGNSA. In DNA form, the CDR3 reads TGTGCCAGCAGCTTAGAGGCGAACACTGAAGCTTTCTTT. This encodes CASSLEANTEAFF. Complete variable domain (other parts from reference TRBV7-2 and TRBJ1-1): GAGVSQSPSNKVTEKGKDVELRCDPISGHTALYWYRQSLGQGLEFLIYFQGNSAPDKSGLPSDRFSAERTGGSVSTLTIQRTQQEDSAVYLCASSLEANTEAFFGQGTRLTVV.

The chain is built from TRBV19 and TRBJ2-6; TRBD1 agrees at 9 bases. Germline V gene sequence: CDR1 LNHDA, CDR2 SQIVND (reference sequence). The V gene end was trimmed by 1 base and the J gene end by 0 bases; junction bases not matched to a gene: 13. This CDR3 spans 21 amino acids. The CDR3 sequence: CASSIAGQGRALSSGANVLTF. The CDR3 DNA sequence: TGTGCCAGTAGTATAGCGGGACAGGGACGAGCCCTCAGCTCTGGGGCCAACGTCCTGACTTTC.

V usage is TRBV7-3 and J usage is TRBJ2-4; D not certain. V was pared by 5 bases and J by 4 bases, with 9 bases between. Germline V gene lookup returns CDR1 SGHTA and CDR2 FQGTGA. The CDR3 has 13 residues. CDR3 sequence reads: CASSRTVKNIQYF. The CDR3 DNA reads TGTGCCAGCAGCCGGACCGTGAAAAACATTCAGTACTTC. Full variable domain (rest looked up from reference TRBV7-3 and TRBJ2-4): GAGVSQTPSNKVTEKGKYVELRCDPISGHTALYWYRQSLGQGPEFLIYFQGTGAADDSGLPNDRFFAVRPEGSVSTLKIQRTERGDSAVYLCASSRTVKNIQYFGAGTRLSVL.

The chain uses TRBV5-6 and TRBJ2-7, with D possibly TRBD2 on 6 matching bases. Germline V gene lookup returns CDR1 SGHDT and CDR2 YYEEEE. The CDR3 spans 18 residues. Trimming cost V 0 bases and J 0 bases, with 19 bases left between them. The CDR3 is CASSLGDRWDGSSYEQYF. The CDR3 DNA follows: TGTGCCAGCAGCTTGGGGGACCGTTGGGACGGGAGCTCCTACGAGCAGTACTTC.

The table lists this clone with a count of one. The chain joins TRBV6-6 to TRBJ1-3; D call uncertain. Trimming left V 0 bases short and J 3 bases short, with 12 bases between. Germline V gene lookup returns CDR1 MNHNY and CDR2 SVGAGI (reference sequence). The CDR3 sequence is 16 residues long. The DNA of the CDR3 is TGTGCCAGCAGTTACTCGGCCGGGTCGGATGGAAACACCATATATTTT. Protein product: CASSYSAGSDGNTIYF.

The chain employs TRBV11-2 and TRBJ1-3; D unresolved. Trimming left V 1 base short and J 0 bases short, with 7 bases between. The CDR3 is made up of 15 amino acids. Germline assignment: CDR1 SGHAT and CDR2 FQNNGV. The CDR3 loop is CASSLAPDSGNTIYF. DNA for the CDR3: TGTGCCAGCAGCTTAGCGCCCGACTCTGGAAACACCATATATTTT.

This clone was detected only a few times. The V gene is TRBV6-1, the J gene TRBJ2-2, with D unclear. Germline CDR1 MNHNS, CDR2 SASEGT. V shed 4 bases and J shed 4 bases, with 10 bases lying between them. This CDR3 contains 14 residues. CDR3 bases: TGTGCCAGCAGTGTTTTCCACCCCACCGGGGAGCTGTTTTTT. This encodes CASSVFHPTGELFF.

This clone was found a few times. The rearrangement links TRBV2 to TRBJ2-6; 9 bases line up with TRBD1. Germline assignment: CDR1 SNHLY and CDR2 FYNNEI. The ends lost 7 bases at V and 4 bases at J; junction bases unmatched: 11. This CDR3 region has 17 residues. In nucleotides, the CDR3 is TGTGCCAGCACTGGACAGGGGTGGGGTTCCGGGGCCAACGTCCTGACTTTC. As protein: CASTGQGWGSGANVLTF.

V and J are TRBV23-1 and TRBJ2-7; tentatively, D is TRBD1 or TRBD2 (6 bases each). TRBV23-1 carries the ORF label, with uncertain function. The CDR3 length is 16 residues. Trimming cost V 0 bases and J 4 bases, with 16 bases left between them. As DNA, the CDR3 is TGCGCCAGCAGTCAATCGACACAGGGAGGTGGGTACGAGCAGTACTTC. This translates into CASSQSTQGGGYEQYF.

This chain connects TRBV18 to TRBJ1-1; 7 bases are shared with TRBD1. CDR3 size: 16 residues. The J segment lost 3 bases and the V segment lost 0 bases, leaving 7 bases of the junction unmatched. Germline CDR1 reads KGHSH; CDR2 reads LQKENI. The CDR3 region has the DNA TGTGCCAGCTCACCACCAGAGGGGGCAGGATACACTGAAGCTTTCTTT. This encodes CASSPPEGAGYTEAFF.

This clone has a single count. A read error may account for a junction end that differs from germline. V usage is TRBV19 and J usage is TRBJ2-5; the D call may be TRBD1 or TRBD2 (5 bases each). Germline loops: CDR1 LNHDA, CDR2 SQIVND (reference sequence). This CDR3 has 13 amino acids. CDR3 residues: CASRKVREETQYF. CDR3 coding DNA: TGTGCTAGTAGGAAAGTCAGGGAGGAGACCCAGTACTTC.

The chain is built from TRBV7-9 and TRBJ1-1; 10 positions match TRBD1. This CDR3 comprises 19 residues. The junction had 18 bases not matched to a gene; V was cut back by 5 bases and J by 3 bases. The germline V gene encodes CDR1 SEHNR and CDR2 FQNEAQ (reference sequence). CDR3 loop: CASSQIVSLGQGGDTEAFF. The DNA for the CDR3 is TGTGCCAGCAGCCAAATAGTGTCCCTTGGACAGGGGGGGGACACTGAAGCTTTCTTT.

On this clone itself: An end of the junction does not agree with germline; a read error may underlie this. The chain joins TRBV7-9 to TRBJ2-7; perhaps TRBD2 as D (6 bases). Germline V CDR1 and CDR2: SEHNR, FQNEAQ (reference sequence). The CDR3 is 15 residues long. The CDR3 DNA follows: TGTGCCAGCAGCCTAGCCTTAGGACTACGCTACGAGCAGTACTTC. It yields the protein CASSLALGLRYEQYF.

The chain carries TRBV4-2 and TRBJ1-2; 11 nucleotides match TRBD1. The V and J ends lost 0 bases and 8 bases, in that order; junction bases with no gene match: 8. CDR3 length: 16 amino acids. Per germline, CDR1 LGHNA and CDR2 YNFKEQ. The CDR3 here is CASSQEGRTGGDGYTF. As DNA, the CDR3 is TGTGCCAGCAGCCAAGAGGGTAGGACAGGGGGCGACGGCTACACCTTC.

The chain is built from TRBV30 and TRBJ2-3, with D possibly being TRBD1 (5 bases). In germline, CDR1 is GTSNPN, CDR2 SVGIG (reference sequence). The ends were cut back, 0 bases at V and 1 base at J, with 14 bases in the middle. The CDR3 consists of 16 residues. CDR3 sequence (DNA): TGTGCCTGGAGTGTGGGCAGGGTAGGGGGCACAGATACGCAGTATTTT. This gives the protein CAWSVGRVGGTDTQYF.

This clone showed up just a few times. The V and J genes are TRBV14 and TRBJ1-2, with D possibly matching TRBD1 (5 bases). Trimming pared 0 bases from V and 4 bases from J, leaving 12 bases between. Germline CDR1 SGHDN, CDR2 FVKESK. The CDR3 has 15 residues. The CDR3 nucleotides read TGTGCCAGCAGCCAAGAGGGGGTAGTTGGCTATGGCTACACCTTC. Translated: CASSQEGVVGYGYTF.

This chain uses TRBV5-1 with TRBJ1-4; D is uncertain. The germline V gene encodes CDR1 SGHRS and CDR2 YFSETQ. This CDR3 spans 15 amino acids. V was trimmed by 3 bases and J by 2 bases, leaving 11 bases between them. DNA of the CDR3: TGCGCCAGCAGCTCTCAACAGCGGACTAATGAAAAACTGTTTTTT. Translation: CASSSQQRTNEKLFF.

V gene TRBV6-6 combines with J gene TRBJ2-1, with 11 bases identical to TRBD2. Germline V CDR1 and CDR2: MNHNY, SVGAGI (reference sequence). J gave up 4 bases and V 5 bases, and 4 bases lay outside the gene matches. The CDR3 is 15 amino acids. CDR3 sequence (DNA): TGTGCCAGCAGTCCGACTAGCGGGGAGTACAATGAGCAGTTCTTC. Its translation: CASSPTSGEYNEQFF.

This rearrangement joins TRBV5-1 to TRBJ2-5, with TRBD2 identical over 7 bases. CDR1 and CDR2 (germline): SGHRS, YFSETQ. CDR3 length: 14 residues. V dropped 0 bases and J dropped 4; count of bases not matched to a gene: 3. This CDR3 is CASSLDSGGETQYF. In DNA, the CDR3 is TGCGCCAGCAGCTTGGATTCGGGAGGAGAGACCCAGTACTTC.

In DNA form, the CDR3 reads TGTGCCAGCAGGAATTACAATGAGCAGTTCTTC. Translated, it gives CASRNYNEQFF. The genes are TRBV14 and TRBJ2-1; D is uncertain. V dropped 6 bases and J dropped 4 bases, with 4 bases sitting between them. From germline, CDR1 is SGHDN and CDR2 FVKESK. The CDR3 is made up of 11 amino acids.

The chain is built from TRBV13 and TRBJ2-7, with a possible D match to TRBD2 (6 bases). With 5 bases removed from V and 0 bases from J, the gap between germline ends came to 17 bases. CDR1 PRHDT and CDR2 FYEKMQ come from the germline V gene (reference sequence). The CDR3 is 16 residues long. CDR3 nucleotides: TGTGCCAGCAGCCCCAGATGGGGGGACGCCTCCTACGAGCAGTACTTC. Translated, it gives CASSPRWGDASYEQYF.

The rearrangement links TRBV2 to TRBJ2-7, with D possibly TRBD1 on 5 matching bases. V lost 8 bases and J 4 bases, leaving 6 bases between the germline ends. The CDR3 has 10 residues. The germline V gene encodes CDR1 SNHLY and CDR2 FYNNEI. The CDR3 reads CASAGYEQYF. The CDR3 DNA reads TGTGCCAGCGCAGGGTACGAGCAGTACTTC.

V and J are TRBV21-1 and TRBJ2-4. TRBV21-1 is assigned pseudogene status. The CDR3 sequence is 11 residues long. For the CDR3, the DNA is TGTGCCAGCAGCAAGGGACCTATATCCCCCTTC. It yields the protein CASSKGPISPF.